In its sample, the clone carrying this TCR beta chain was seen a few times. The source of the sample is a study of blood T cells in healthy people across ages. Together with a sample-barcoded 5' primer, a J-beta primer mix was included in a second PCR lasting about 7 to 11 cycles. TCRdb re-called the 5' RACE reads with MiXCR, one entry per CDR3 protein. The sample records 1.5 million to 2 million distinct CDR3 sequences, 28% being singletons. CDR3 length: 15 amino acids. Trimming left V 5 bases short and J 0 bases short, with 11 bases between. Germline CDR1 is PRHDT and CDR2 is FYEKMQ (reference sequence).

This clonotype was obtained from a woman aged 25 to 39 in good health. The material sequenced was blood. The chain links TRBV13 to TRBJ1-5, with no clear D. The CDR3 bases are TGTGCCAGCAGCCTAAGGAAGAATAGCAATCAGCCCCAGCATTTT. It encodes CASSLRKNSNQPQHF.